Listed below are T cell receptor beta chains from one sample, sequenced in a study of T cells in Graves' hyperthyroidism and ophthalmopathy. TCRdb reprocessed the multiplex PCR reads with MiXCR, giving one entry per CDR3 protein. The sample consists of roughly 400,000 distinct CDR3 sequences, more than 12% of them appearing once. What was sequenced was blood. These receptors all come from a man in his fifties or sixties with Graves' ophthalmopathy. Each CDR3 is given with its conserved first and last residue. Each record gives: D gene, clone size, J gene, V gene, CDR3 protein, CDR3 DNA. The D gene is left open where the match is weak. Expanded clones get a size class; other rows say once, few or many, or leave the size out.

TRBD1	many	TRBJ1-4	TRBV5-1	CASSKDRVANEKLFF	TGCGCCAGCAGCAAGGACAGGGTTGCTAATGAAAAACTGTTTTTT
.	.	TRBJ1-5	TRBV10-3	CAIGGGAGNQPQHF	TGTGCCATCGGGGGGGGGGCTGGTAATCAGCCCCAGCATTTT
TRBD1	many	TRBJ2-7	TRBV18	CASSPGQYYEQYF	TGTGCCAGCTCACCGGGACAGTACTACGAGCAGTACTTC
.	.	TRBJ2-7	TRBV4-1	CASSLLPGQFSYEQYF	TGCGCCAGCAGCCTGCTCCCGGGACAATTCTCCTACGAGCAGTACTTC
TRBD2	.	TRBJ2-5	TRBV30	CAWNPRGVGETQYF	TGTGCCTGGAACCCCCGGGGGGTGGGAGAGACCCAGTACTTC
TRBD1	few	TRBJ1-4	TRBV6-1	CASSKTGTGREKLFF	TGTGCCAGCAGCAAAACCGGGACAGGGAGAGAAAAACTGTTTTTT
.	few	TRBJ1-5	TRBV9	CASSVEEGQPQHF	TGTGCCAGCAGCGTAGAAGAGGGTCAGCCCCAGCATTTT
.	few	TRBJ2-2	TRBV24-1	CATSGTRGSRRTGELFF	TGTGCCACCAGTGGGACCAGGGGATCGCGACGCACCGGGGAGCTGTTTTTT
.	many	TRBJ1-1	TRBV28	CASRRGIMNTEAFF	TGTGCCAGCAGGAGGGGTATAATGAACACTGAAGCTTTCTTT
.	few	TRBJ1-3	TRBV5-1	CASSLGTPSGNTIYF	TGCGCCAGCAGCTTGGGGACACCCTCTGGAAACACCATATATTTT
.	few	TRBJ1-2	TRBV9	CASSETTDGGYGYTF	TGTGCCAGCAGCGAAACAACTGACGGGGGCTATGGCTACACCTTC
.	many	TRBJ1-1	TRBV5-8	CASSLVGWRNTEAFF	TGTGCCAGCAGCTTGGTTGGGTGGAGGAACACTGAAGCTTTCTTT
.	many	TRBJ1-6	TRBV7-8	CASLQGDYNSPLHF	TGTGCCAGCTTACAGGGAGATTATAATTCACCCCTCCACTTT
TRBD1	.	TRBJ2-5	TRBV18	CASASGGVETQYF	TGTGCCAGCGCCTCAGGGGGCGTGGAGACCCAGTACTTC
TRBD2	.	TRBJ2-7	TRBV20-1	CSATGLAGAPLYEQYF	TGCAGTGCCACGGGACTAGCGGGAGCCCCCCTCTACGAGCAGTACTTC
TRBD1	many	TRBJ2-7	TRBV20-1	CSAREWDSSAYEQYF	TGCAGTGCTAGAGAATGGGACAGCTCAGCTTACGAGCAGTACTTC
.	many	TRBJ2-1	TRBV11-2	CASSKRERVYNEQFF	TGTGCCAGCAGCAAGAGAGAGAGGGTCTACAATGAGCAGTTCTTC
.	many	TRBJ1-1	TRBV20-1	CSARDPYRMNTEAFF	TGCAGTGCTAGAGATCCTTACAGGATGAACACTGAAGCTTTCTTT
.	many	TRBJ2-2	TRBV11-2	CASSFSVSGELFF	TGTGCCAGCAGCTTTAGCGTGTCCGGGGAGCTGTTTTTT
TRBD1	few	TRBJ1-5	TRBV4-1	CASSQGQGDRQYQPQHF	TGCGCCAGCAGCCAAGGACAGGGGGACCGGCAATATCAGCCCCAGCATTTT
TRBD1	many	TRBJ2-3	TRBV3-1	CASSQKGTGHTDTQYF	TGTGCCAGCAGCCAAAAGGGGACAGGTCACACAGATACGCAGTATTTT
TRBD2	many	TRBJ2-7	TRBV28	CASSFHASGSSYEQYF	TGTGCCAGCAGTTTTCATGCTAGCGGAAGCTCCTACGAGCAGTACTTC
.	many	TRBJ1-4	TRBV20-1	CSARIPVKGNGKLFF	TGCAGTGCTCGCATTCCAGTTAAGGGAAACGGAAAACTGTTTTTT
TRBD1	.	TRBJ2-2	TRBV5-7	CASRVGTGYTGELFF	TGTGCCAGCAGAGTCGGGACAGGGTACACCGGGGAGCTGTTTTTT
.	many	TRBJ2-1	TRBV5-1	CASKSSIGQDNEQFF	TGCGCCAGCAAGTCCTCAATTGGGCAGGACAATGAGCAGTTCTTC
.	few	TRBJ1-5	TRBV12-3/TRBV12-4	CASSRTVLGNQPQHF	TGTGCCAGCAGCAGGACAGTCCTGGGCAATCAGCCCCAGCATTTT
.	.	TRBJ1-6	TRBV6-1	CASTHVIKSPLHF	TGTGCCAGCACCCACGTCATTAAATCACCCCTCCACTTT
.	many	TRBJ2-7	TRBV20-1	CSARVRSYEQYF	TGCAGTGCTAGAGTCAGGAGCTACGAGCAGTACTTC
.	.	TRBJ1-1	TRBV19	CASSIGTPNTEAFF	TGTGCCAGTAGTATAGGGACACCTAACACTGAAGCTTTCTTT
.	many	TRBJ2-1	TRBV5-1	CASSWDRTGQLSDEQFF	TGCGCCAGCAGCTGGGACCGGACTGGGCAACTTTCCGATGAGCAGTTCTTC
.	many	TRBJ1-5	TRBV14	CASSQDRSQPVSNQPQHF	TGTGCCAGCAGCCAAGATCGTAGCCAGCCGGTTAGCAATCAGCCCCAGCATTTT
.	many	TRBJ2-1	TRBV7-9	CASSLWLADGDEQFF	TGTGCCAGCAGCTTATGGCTAGCAGACGGGGATGAGCAGTTCTTC
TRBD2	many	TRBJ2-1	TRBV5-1	CASSLNWREGSNEQFF	TGCGCCAGCAGCCTCAACTGGCGGGAGGGTTCCAATGAGCAGTTCTTC
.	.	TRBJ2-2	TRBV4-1	CASSQGRKNTGELFF	TGCGCCAGCAGCCAGGGGCGGAAAAACACCGGGGAGCTGTTTTTT
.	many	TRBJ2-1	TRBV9	CASSARDTSHNEQFF	TGTGCCAGCAGCGCCCGGGACACATCACACAATGAGCAGTTCTTC
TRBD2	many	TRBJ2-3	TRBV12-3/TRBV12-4	CASSMSLAGWADTQYF	TGTGCCAGCAGTATGTCACTAGCGGGGTGGGCAGATACGCAGTATTTT
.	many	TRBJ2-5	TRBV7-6	CASSFGVIQETQYF	TGTGCCAGCAGCTTTGGGGTTATTCAAGAGACCCAGTACTTC
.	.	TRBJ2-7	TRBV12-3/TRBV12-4	CASSSSGPPYEQYF	TGTGCCAGCAGTTCCTCCGGGCCGCCCTACGAGCAGTACTTC
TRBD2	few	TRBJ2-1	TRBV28	CASSLAGGPQFF	TGTGCCAGCAGTCTAGCGGGAGGGCCGCAGTTCTTC
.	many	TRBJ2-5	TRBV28	CASSSWPALEQETQYF	TGTGCCAGCAGTTCCTGGCCGGCATTGGAGCAAGAGACCCAGTACTTC
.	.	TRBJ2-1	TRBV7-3	CASSPPRIETYNEQFF	TGTGCCAGCAGCCCACCGCGGATTGAGACCTACAATGAGCAGTTCTTC
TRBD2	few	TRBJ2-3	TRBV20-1	CSARPRERVDTQYF	TGCAGTGCTAGACCGCGGGAGAGGGTAGATACGCAGTATTTT
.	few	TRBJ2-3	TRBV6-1	CASSFDRSDTQYF	TGTGCCAGCAGTTTCGACAGGTCCGATACGCAGTATTTT
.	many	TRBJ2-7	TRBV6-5	CASSYRGSNEQYF	TGTGCCAGCAGTTACCGTGGTTCAAACGAGCAGTACTTC
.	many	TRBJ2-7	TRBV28	CASSFFVSGPRSREQYF	TGTGCCAGCAGTTTTTTTGTCAGCGGACCCAGATCTCGCGAGCAGTACTTC
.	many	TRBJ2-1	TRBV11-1	CASSVLSNEQFF	TGTGCCAGCAGCGTTCTCTCCAATGAGCAGTTCTTC
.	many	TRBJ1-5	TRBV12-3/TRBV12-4	CASSPLDFSNQPQHF	TGTGCCAGCAGCCCCCTGGACTTTAGCAATCAGCCCCAGCATTTT
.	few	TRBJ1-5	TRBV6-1	CASLKEEVRWGNQPQHF	TGTGCCAGCTTGAAGGAGGAGGTGCGTTGGGGCAATCAGCCCCAGCATTTT
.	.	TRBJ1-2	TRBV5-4	CASSRPAGNYGYTF	TGTGCCAGCAGCAGGCCCGCGGGAAACTATGGCTACACCTTC
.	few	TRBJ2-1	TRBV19	CASSMRSKAYNEQFF	TGTGCCAGTAGTATGAGAAGTAAGGCCTACAATGAGCAGTTCTTC
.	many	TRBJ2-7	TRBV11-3	CASSLVPTYEQYF	TGTGCCAGCAGCTTAGTTCCAACCTACGAGCAGTACTTC
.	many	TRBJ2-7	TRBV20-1	CSARDRGMGLYEQYF	TGCAGTGCTAGAGACCGGGGCATGGGGCTCTACGAGCAGTACTTC
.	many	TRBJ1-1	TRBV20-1	CSADWTPSPTEAFF	TGCAGTGCGGATTGGACCCCTTCTCCTACTGAAGCTTTCTTT
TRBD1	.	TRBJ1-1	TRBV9	CASSARDRGAVAFF	TGTGCCAGCAGCGCCCGGGACAGGGGTGCTGTTGCTTTCTTT